The entry that follows covers one T cell receptor (beta chain) sequence. These data are taken from a study of T cell responses to AZD1222 COVID-19 vaccine. Here immunoSEQ multiplex PCR was the method, and the copy in TCRdb shows in-frame clones only, minus some. Here the sample spans fewer than 150,000 clones, nearly 90% being singletons. Trimming pared 7 bases from V and 1 base from J, leaving 10 bases between. Looked up from germline, CDR1 is MDHEN and CDR2 is SYDVKM. The CDR3 consists of 13 residues. This receptor was identified in an adult who received the AZD1222 COVID-19 vaccine. This chain joins TRBV28 and TRBJ1-1; D gene unclear. The specimen comprised peripheral blood, sampled 28 days after the second AZD1222 dose. CDR3 amino acids: CASTPNGNTEAFF. The CDR3, as DNA: TGTGCCAGCACCCCAAACGGGAACACTGAAGCTTTCTTT.